A selection of T cell receptor beta chains follows, all from one sample in a study of early stage breast cancer tumors. The assay was immunoSEQ multiplex PCR, and TCRdb's table has in-frame clones only and misses some. The sample gives 45,000 to 50,000 clones, roughly 80% of which show up once; about 1.5% is in the top ten. Sequences were obtained from blood. The receptors originated from a person aged 45 to 59 with breast cancer. The CDR3 runs from the conserved cysteine through the conserved F or W. Fields, in order: CDR3 protein, J gene, CDR3 length, V gene.

CDR3: CASSLGLTGVEDIQYF; J: TRBJ2-4; length: 16; V: TRBV7-9
CDR3: CAISESGIADGYTF; J: TRBJ1-2; length: 14; V: TRBV10-3
CDR3: CASSFATGEVGEKLFF; J: TRBJ1-4; length: 16; V: TRBV5-1
CDR3: CASSQHPQQGATNIQYF; J: TRBJ2-4; length: 17; V: TRBV4-3
CDR3: CASSPETQYF; J: TRBJ2-5; length: 10; V: TRBV28
CDR3: CAWNPGMETQYF; J: TRBJ2-5; length: 12; V: TRBV30
CDR3: CASSSQGGNTEAFF; J: TRBJ1-1; length: 14; V: TRBV5-1
CDR3: CASSSTSGSPEQYF; J: TRBJ2-7; length: 14; V: TRBV7-2
CDR3: CAIRDRQGFTEAFF; J: TRBJ1-1; length: 14; V: TRBV10-3
CDR3: CASMEGRGGYTF; J: TRBJ1-2; length: 12; V: TRBV28
CDR3: CASSQDIGLPRGEAFF; J: TRBJ1-1; length: 16; V: TRBV4-3
CDR3: CASSYSRRTGQETQYF; J: TRBJ2-5; length: 16; V: TRBV6-6
CDR3: CASSLRISYEQYF; J: TRBJ2-7; length: 13; V: TRBV5-1
CDR3: CASSYRTSLNTGELFF; J: TRBJ2-2; length: 16; V: TRBV7-6
CDR3: CASSSPAEAFF; J: TRBJ1-1; length: 11; V: TRBV6-5
CDR3: CASSSGPPMSNQPQHF; J: TRBJ1-5; length: 16; V: TRBV28
CDR3: CASSQVNYGYTF; J: TRBJ1-2; length: 12; V: TRBV7-9
CDR3: CASSETGWSPLHF; J: TRBJ1-6; length: 13; V: TRBV25-1
CDR3: CASSGGQGGEQYF; J: TRBJ2-7; length: 13; V: TRBV19
CDR3: CASSRQGDSYEQYF; J: TRBJ2-7; length: 14; V: TRBV11-3
CDR3: CASSLAHGGYSNQPQHF; J: TRBJ1-5; length: 17; V: TRBV7-8
CDR3: CASSFGQSTDTQYF; J: TRBJ2-3; length: 14; V: TRBV5-1
CDR3: CASSLWPSQGARGYTF; J: TRBJ1-2; length: 16; V: TRBV7-9
CDR3: CASSPGTGSAGELFF; J: TRBJ2-2; length: 15; V: TRBV11-3
CDR3: CASSLVLFETQYF; J: TRBJ2-5; length: 13; V: TRBV5-1
CDR3: CASSLRVGAGEQYF; J: TRBJ2-7; length: 14; V: TRBV7-8
CDR3: CASSQGQGGYGYTF; J: TRBJ1-2; length: 14; V: TRBV4-3
CDR3: CASGLARLETQYF; J: TRBJ2-5; length: 13; V: TRBV12-5
CDR3: CASSFGRGPYEQYF; J: TRBJ2-7; length: 14; V: TRBV6-5
CDR3: CASSPGTGGRETQYF; J: TRBJ2-5; length: 15; V: TRBV4-1
CDR3: CASSGVIQETQYF; J: TRBJ2-5; length: 13; V: TRBV6-1
CDR3: CASSFTRAGSAYGYTF; J: TRBJ1-2; length: 16; V: TRBV7-9
CDR3: CASSLGEGNEQFF; J: TRBJ2-1; length: 13; V: TRBV5-1
CDR3: CASSSEQGRELFF; J: TRBJ2-2; length: 13; V: TRBV7-2
CDR3: CASASEAGSYF; J: TRBJ2-7; length: 11; V: TRBV12-5
CDR3: CASSYPPTGEAFF; J: TRBJ1-1; length: 13; V: TRBV6-5
CDR3: CASSGGLAGGPVTDTQYF; J: TRBJ2-3; length: 18; V: TRBV9
CDR3: CASMRGLDLFSYNEQFF; J: TRBJ2-1; length: 17; V: TRBV5-1
CDR3: CASSQVVGPNEQFF; J: TRBJ2-1; length: 14; V: TRBV7-2
CDR3: CSVARPTEAFF; J: TRBJ1-1; length: 11; V: TRBV29-1
CDR3: CASSIKTGNEQYF; J: TRBJ2-7; length: 13; V: TRBV19
CDR3: CASSFPRGGELFF; J: TRBJ2-2; length: 13; V: TRBV5-4
CDR3: CASFGGMVIDTQYF; J: TRBJ2-3; length: 14; V: TRBV28
CDR3: CASSDQGPGQPQHF; J: TRBJ1-5; length: 14; V: TRBV2
CDR3: CASSRRGNTGELFF; J: TRBJ2-2; length: 14; V: TRBV11-2
CDR3: CASSTTINYGYTF; J: TRBJ1-2; length: 13; V: TRBV19
CDR3: CASSSQGGSYNEQFF; J: TRBJ2-1; length: 15; V: TRBV27
CDR3: CASSPRLAGGHNEQFF; J: TRBJ2-1; length: 16; V: TRBV11-2
CDR3: CASSFDGRRQETQYF; J: TRBJ2-5; length: 15; V: TRBV11-1
CDR3: CASSLEGGQNQPQHF; J: TRBJ1-5; length: 15; V: TRBV5-1
CDR3: CASSINRDGTHNEQFF; J: TRBJ2-1; length: 16; V: TRBV7-3
CDR3: CASSWGGQETQYF; J: TRBJ2-5; length: 13; V: TRBV6-6
CDR3: CASSYRGQGARTGELFF; J: TRBJ2-2; length: 17; V: TRBV6-8
CDR3: CASSKPTGGTDTQYF; J: TRBJ2-3; length: 15; V: TRBV19
CDR3: CASSLNPGLAGGPGNEQYF; J: TRBJ2-7; length: 19; V: TRBV5-1
CDR3: CASSAPRLAGNQETQYF; J: TRBJ2-5; length: 17; V: TRBV5-1
CDR3: CASSQDLGQGYSPLHF; J: TRBJ1-6; length: 16; V: TRBV4-3
CDR3: CASSPGMGAQETQYF; J: TRBJ2-5; length: 15; V: TRBV6-6
CDR3: CASSLMGVDTGELFF; J: TRBJ2-2; length: 15; V: TRBV5-1
CDR3: CAIRHREISTDTQYF; J: TRBJ2-3; length: 15; V: TRBV10-3